The text below deals with one T cell receptor (beta chain). Its antigen is still unknown. The record has no base qualities; no much larger clone is one base away. This entry belongs to a study of blood T cell repertoires in COVID-19 (dated by TCRdb to the early 2020s). Context from the whole study: Samples covering the acute and convalescent phases of COVID-19 were provided by collaborators in the United States, Italy and Spain. The material from the prospective study consisted of cDNA or gDNA derived from T cells, B-cell-depleted T cells, or PBMCs. The dataset comprised deeply sampled blood TCRbeta repertoires from subjects exposed to, actively infected with, or recovered from COVID-19. The repertoires were made available in a free public database intended to serve as a resource for research on the immune response to SARS-CoV-2. Samples were obtained from the ongoing ImmuneRACE study (first 160 participants) and from about 1,300 subjects provided by 6 global collaborators. The sample metadata nearly always contained a de-identified subject ID, COVID-19 status, age in years and sex. Where available, HLA class I and class II types were taken from metadata supplied by the sample provider and were not determined by assay-based typing. What the research found in general, with its limitations: How much clinical and demographic metadata was included differed by source and by participant, and the metadata was provided uncurated.

The immunoSEQ Assay, a bias-controlled multiplex PCR, was used to amplify TCRbeta CDR3 regions from genomic DNA. Per the source publication's procedure: Within the assay, amplification of reference gene primers was used to estimate how many nucleated cells each sample contained. To quantify the absolute abundance of each unique TCRbeta CDR3 rearrangement, sequence reads were collapsed and filtered. Productive Simpson clonality was computed per sample as the square root of Simpson's diversity index over productive rearrangements. TCRdb provides this immuneACCESS table in a form limited to in-frame rearrangements. Some clones are lacking; in checked studies, under half of them reflect an unresolved V gene, and why the rest are absent is not known. The V and J calls and clone size were taken over from that table, and D and trimming were inferred from the DNA. For this sample the table gives a few hundred thousand clones, of which around nine tenths were detected only once. The top ten hold approximately 6.2% of the sample.

Another Seattle source contributed samples from volunteer blood donors who had recovered from COVID-19. Collaborating institutions collected whole blood in K2EDTA tubes following their own protocols. For TCRbeta analysis, collaborator samples were shipped as frozen whole blood, as isolated PBMCs, or as DNA extracted from either sample type. Reading the germline V gene gives CDR1 MRHNA and CDR2 SNTAGT. The junction carries 20 bases between V and J, which are trimmed by 3 bases and 11 bases respectively. The CDR3 numbers 15 residues from cysteine through phenylalanine. Here the CDR3 DNA is all that survives: 45 bases in frame from base 1.

The sample was peripheral blood. The chain links TRBV6-4 with TRBJ2-4; too little of a D gene remains to name it. The clonotype originates from a man between 60 and 75 years old who had recovered from COVID-19. The nucleotide sequence is given as TGTGCCAGCAGTGAAGAGGCCGGGTCTCTCTTCGTTCAGTACTTC. This yields the protein CASSEEAGSLFVQYF.